Only a few counts were recorded for the clone carrying this T cell receptor (beta chain). Antigen unknown. This record belongs to a study of cytomegalovirus exposure and HLA in healthy donors. In the study overall: Inside one of the first data releases sat tens of millions of unique TCRs taken from HLA-typed donors.

Primers included in the PCR were 60 Vbeta and 13 Jbeta primers. Profiled with immunoSEQ multiplex PCR; TCRdb holds only in-frame clones, not every one. Among about 180,000 clones listed, around 80% were seen once. With V trimmed by 3 bases and J by 4 bases, 8 bases remained unmatched. The germline V gene encodes CDR1 KGHSH and CDR2 LQKENI. This CDR3 has 16 amino acids. Study results and limitations: Per a prior analysis, the majority of TCR beta V segments were productive roughly 87% or roughly 30% of the time. What a later analysis showed was that several of the most significant clusters appeared linked to common viral pathogens.

The rearrangement links TRBV18 to TRBJ1-1; TRBD1 agrees at 10 bases. This sequence was found in a man in his late teens or twenties in good health and CMV-seronegative. Input material: PBMCs. The CDR3: CASSPGQTGGLTEAFF. The CDR3 bases are TGTGCCAGCTCACCGGGTCAGACAGGGGGCCTCACTGAAGCTTTCTTT.